This TCR beta chain was captured in a study of blood T cells in healthy people across ages. Whole-study results and caveats: Compared with aged donors, long-lived donors showed fewer expanded clones, suggesting selection.

On this clonotype itself: No antigen is known for it.

Trimming took 1 base from V and 5 from J, leaving 14 bases between them. CDR1 is MGHRA and CDR2 is YSYEKL in the germline V gene. The CDR3 is 15 residues long. For the second PCR, which ran for about 6 to 12 cycles, a sample-barcoded 5' primer and a J-beta primer mix were used. TCRdb re-called the 5' RACE reads through MiXCR, storing one row per CDR3 protein. The sample includes 800,000 or so distinct CDR3 sequences, 20% to 25% seen only once; the top ten take 3% to 4.5%. RNA extraction gave at least 5.5 micrograms of total RNA per sample. The sample also formed part of further work on T cells of mothers and their children. Per that paper: The people who donated were a few healthy Caucasian mothers and their six children. Overlap in related mother-child pairs always slightly exceeded unrelated pairs, never significantly.

The sample consisted of blood. The chain is built from TRBV4-1 and TRBJ1-2; perhaps TRBD1 as D (5 bases). The clonotype was recovered from a boy between 5 and 17 years old in good health. The CDR3 DNA reads as TGCGCCAGCAGCCAAGTGTCCAGGGCAGGGTATGGCTACACCTTC. It codes for CASSQVSRAGYGYTF.